Below, 19 T cell receptor beta chains from the same sample are listed, as sequenced in a study of shared clonotypes between healthy human individuals. The assay was immunoSEQ multiplex PCR, and TCRdb's table has in-frame clones only and misses some. The table includes hundreds of thousands of clones, around 73% detected once. Material: memory CD4+ T cells sorted from blood. Documented subset: CD45RA-negative fraction. The receptors derive from a woman aged 25 to 39 in good health.

This rearrangement joins TRBV14 to TRBJ2-7; no firm D call. The CDR3 spans 12 residues. Trimming removed 10 bases from V and 4 bases from J, with 14 bases in between. CDR1 and CDR2 from the germline V gene are SGHDN and FVKESK. The CDR3 spells CATGPEPYEQYF. For the CDR3, the DNA is TGTGCCACCGGCCCGGAACCATACGAGCAGTACTTC.

V gene TRBV11-2 combines with J gene TRBJ1-2, with 9 bases matching TRBD1. The V gene end was trimmed by 4 bases and the J gene end by 7 bases; junction bases not matched to a gene: 7. CDR3 length: 14 residues. The germline V gene encodes CDR1 SGHAT and CDR2 FQNNGV. The CDR3 loop reads CASSSSDRGGGYTF. CDR3 coding DNA: TGTGCCAGCAGCTCCTCAGACAGGGGGGGTGGCTACACCTTC.

CDR3 in amino acids: CASRPGQGNEQFF. For the CDR3, the DNA is TGTGCCAGTAGGCCGGGACAGGGGAATGAGCAGTTCTTC. The rearrangement joins TRBV19 to TRBJ2-1; 10 bases are a match to TRBD1. The CDR3 has 13 residues. With V trimmed by 6 bases and J by 7 bases, 3 bases remained unmatched. Looked up from germline, CDR1 is LNHDA and CDR2 is SQIVND (reference sequence). Looking up the rest from reference TRBV19 and TRBJ2-1 gives the full variable domain: DGGITQSPKYLFRKEGQNVTLSCEQNLNHDAMYWYRQDPGQGLRLIYYSQIVNDFQKGDIAEGYSVSREKKESFPLTVTSAQKNPTAFYLCASRPGQGNEQFFGPGTRLTVL.

This sequence joins TRBV27 and TRBJ2-6, with 7 bases fitting TRBD1. Trimming removed 5 bases from V and 2 bases from J; junction bases left unmatched: 12. From germline, CDR1 is MNHEY and CDR2 SMNVEV (reference sequence). There are 18 residues in the CDR3. The CDR3 protein is CASSPGKGAFTGANVLTF. CDR3 nucleotide sequence: TGTGCCAGCAGTCCCGGGAAGGGGGCCTTCACTGGGGCCAACGTCCTGACTTTC.

This chain connects TRBV6-5 to TRBJ2-1, with TRBD2 matching 13 bases. CDR1 is MNHEY and CDR2 is SVGAGI in the germline V gene. CDR3 size: 14 residues. V dropped 4 bases and J dropped 13; count of bases not matched to a gene: 7. The CDR3 DNA is TGTGCCAGCAGTTTCCCGGGACTAGCGGGAAGACAGTTCTTC. Its translation: CASSFPGLAGRQFF.

V and J are TRBV2 and TRBJ2-1; TRBD2 matches 11 bases. This CDR3 contains 15 residues. Germline CDR1 SNHLY, CDR2 FYNNEI. With V trimmed by 7 bases and J by 7 bases, 9 bases remained unmatched. CDR3 sequence: CASNLLAGVQNEQFF. As DNA, the CDR3 is TGTGCCAGCAACTTACTAGCGGGAGTTCAAAATGAGCAGTTCTTC.

This chain joins TRBV18 and TRBJ1-5; 8 nucleotides agree with TRBD1. Looked up from germline, CDR1 is KGHSH and CDR2 is LQKENI. This CDR3 region has 14 residues. V trimming: 3 bases; J trimming: 7 bases; junction bases outside the gene matches: 5. The CDR3 DNA sequence: TGTGCCAGCTCACCGGACAGGGTGGGACAGCCCCAGCATTTT. Encoded protein: CASSPDRVGQPQHF.

Notes on this clone: In the same sample, other DNA sequences code for this CDR3. V usage is TRBV5-4 and J usage is TRBJ2-5; D might be TRBD1 (5 bases). Deletions cut 2 bases from V and 1 base from J, with 12 bases between. Germline V lookup: CDR1 SGHNT, CDR2 YYREEE (reference sequence). The CDR3 sequence is 15 residues long. The CDR3 reads CASSLSGNFQETQYF. The CDR3 coding sequence is TGTGCCAGCAGCTTATCAGGGAATTTCCAAGAGACCCAGTACTTC.

The rearrangement joins TRBV11-2 to TRBJ2-7, with D unresolved. Between the trimmed V and J ends, which lost 2 bases and 4 bases, there was a span of 6 bases. From germline, CDR1 is SGHAT and CDR2 FQNNGV. The CDR3 totals 12 residues. The chain's CDR3 is CASSLLDYEQYF. Here the CDR3 DNA reads TGTGCCAGCAGCTTACTAGATTACGAGCAGTACTTC.

The chain carries TRBV6-1 and TRBJ2-1; no firm D call. The CDR3 spans 14 residues. CDR1 is MNHNS and CDR2 is SASEGT in the germline V gene. The CDR3 coding sequence is TGTGCTACCCATAGCCCGAGCTCCTACAATGAGCAGTTCTTC. Translating gives CATHSPSSYNEQFF.

V and J are TRBV11-2 and TRBJ2-1, with unresolved D. The germline V gene encodes CDR1 SGHAT and CDR2 FQNNGV. Trimming cost V 0 bases and J 0 bases, with 12 bases left between them. This CDR3 region has 17 residues. The CDR3 nucleotides read TGTGCCAGCAGCTTAGATCTGTGGCGGAGCTCCTACAATGAGCAGTTCTTC. Encoded protein: CASSLDLWRSSYNEQFF. Drawing the rest from reference TRBV11-2 and TRBJ2-1, the complete variable domain is EAGVAQSPRYKIIEKRQSVAFWCNPISGHATLYWYQQILGQGPKLLIQFQNNGVVDDSQLPKDRFSAERLKGVDSTLKIQPAKLEDSAVYLCASSLDLWRSSYNEQFFGPGTRLTVL.

The chain recombines TRBV4-2 with TRBJ2-7; D is possibly TRBD2 (6 bases). The V end was cut by 10 bases, the J end by 1 base, with 17 bases between. This CDR3 contains 14 residues. The V gene's germline CDR1 is LGHNA and CDR2 YNFKEQ. The CDR3 loop is CATKPGLRSYEQYF. CDR3 nucleotides: TGTGCCACAAAACCGGGACTCAGATCCTACGAGCAGTACTTC.

The chain has TRBV28 and TRBJ1-2; no clear D. CDR1 MDHEN and CDR2 SYDVKM come from the germline V gene. The CDR3 loop spans 15 amino acids. Trimming shortened V by 4 bases and J by 3 bases, and 15 bases separated the two germline ends. The CDR3, as DNA: TGTGCCAGCAGTTACGTCGCAGAACTTTACTATGGCTACACCTTC. Translating gives CASSYVAELYYGYTF.

The chain recombines TRBV21-1 with TRBJ2-5. TRBV21-1 is annotated as a pseudogene. CDR3 length: 12 residues. This CDR3 reads CASSKLSRTQYF. The CDR3 coding sequence is TGTGCCAGCAGCAAACTCAGCCGGACCCAGTACTTC.

The chain employs TRBV25-1 and TRBJ2-7; D uncertain. With 5 bases removed from V and 0 bases from J, the gap between germline ends came to 8 bases. CDR3 length: 13 amino acids. Germline CDR1 MGHDK, CDR2 SYGVNS. The CDR3 coding sequence is TGTGCCAGCAGTTTCGCAGACTCCTACGAGCAGTACTTC. It encodes CASSFADSYEQYF.

The rearrangement links TRBV7-2 to TRBJ2-1, with 13 bases lining up with TRBD2. V shed 5 bases and J 6 bases; nucleotides not matched to a gene: 4. The CDR3 contains 15 residues. Germline V lookup: CDR1 SGHTA, CDR2 FQGNSA. For the CDR3, the DNA is TGTGCCAGCAGCACACGGACTAGCGGGAGCAATGAGCAGTTCTTC. Residues: CASSTRTSGSNEQFF.

The chain links TRBV7-2 to TRBJ2-2; D is possibly TRBD1 (5 bases). Trimming took off 5 bases at V and 0 bases at J, with 10 bases between the two ends. This CDR3 comprises 15 residues. The germline gives CDR1 SGHTA, CDR2 FQGNSA. As DNA, the CDR3 is TGTGCCAGCAGCCGACAGAGAACGAACACCGGGGAGCTGTTTTTT. Its protein is CASSRQRTNTGELFF. The whole variable domain, filled in from reference TRBV7-2 and TRBJ2-2, reads GAGVSQSPSNKVTEKGKDVELRCDPISGHTALYWYRQSLGQGLEFLIYFQGNSAPDKSGLPSDRFSAERTGGSVSTLTIQRTQQEDSAVYLCASSRQRTNTGELFFGEGSRLTVL.

V usage is TRBV28 and J usage is TRBJ2-7; D not resolved. V gave up 9 bases and J gave up 2 bases, with 11 bases separating them. This CDR3 has 12 residues. CDR1 MDHEN and CDR2 SYDVKM come from the germline V gene. CDR3 coding DNA: TGTGCCAGTAGGCGAAGGCCCTACGAGCAGTACTTC. Encoded protein: CASRRRPYEQYF.

The CDR3 loop is CASSVSGQGVVNEQFF. CDR3 DNA: TGTGCCAGCAGCGTCAGCGGACAGGGGGTAGTGAATGAGCAGTTCTTC. The chain employs TRBV9 and TRBJ2-1; 10 positions match TRBD1. The ends lost 2 bases at V and 7 bases at J; junction bases unmatched: 9. CDR1 is SGDLS and CDR2 is YYNGEE in the germline V gene. CDR3 size: 16 residues.